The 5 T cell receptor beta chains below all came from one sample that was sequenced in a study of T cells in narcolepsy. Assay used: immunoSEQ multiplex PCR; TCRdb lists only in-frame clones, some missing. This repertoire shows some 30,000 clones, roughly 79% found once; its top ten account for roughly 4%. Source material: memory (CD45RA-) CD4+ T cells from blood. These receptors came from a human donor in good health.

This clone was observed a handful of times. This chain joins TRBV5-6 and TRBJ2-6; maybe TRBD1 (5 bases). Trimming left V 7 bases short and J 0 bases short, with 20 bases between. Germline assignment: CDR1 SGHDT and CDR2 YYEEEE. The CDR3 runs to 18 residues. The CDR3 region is CASFALWGLGSGANVLTF. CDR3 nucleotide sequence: TGTGCCAGCTTTGCTTTGTGGGGCCTAGGCTCTGGGGCCAACGTCCTGACTTTC. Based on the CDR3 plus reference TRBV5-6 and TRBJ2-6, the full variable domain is DAGVTQSPTHLIKTRGQQVTLRCSPKSGHDTVSWYQQALGQGPQFIFQYYEEEERQRGNFPDRFSGHQFPNYSSELNVNALLLGDSALYLCASFALWGLGSGANVLTFGAGSRLTVL.

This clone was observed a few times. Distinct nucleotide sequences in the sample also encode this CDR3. The DNA of the CDR3 is TGTGCCAGCAATAGGGGAAATCAGCCCCAGCATTTT. It specifies CASNRGNQPQHF. This chain uses TRBV6-1 with TRBJ1-5; D perhaps matches TRBD1 (5 bases). There are 12 residues in the CDR3. In germline, CDR1 is MNHNS, CDR2 SASEGT. The ends were cut back, 7 bases at V and 4 bases at J, with 8 bases in the middle.

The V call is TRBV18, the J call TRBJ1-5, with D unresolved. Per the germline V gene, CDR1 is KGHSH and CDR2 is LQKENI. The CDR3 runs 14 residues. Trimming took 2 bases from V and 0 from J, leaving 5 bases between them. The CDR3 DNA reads TGTGCCAGCTCACCAGGGGTTAGCAATCAGCCCCAGCATTTT. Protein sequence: CASSPGVSNQPQHF.

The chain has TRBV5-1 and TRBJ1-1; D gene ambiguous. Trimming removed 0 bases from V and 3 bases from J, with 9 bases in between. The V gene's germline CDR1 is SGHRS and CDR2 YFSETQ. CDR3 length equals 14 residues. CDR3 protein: CASSLGNGDTEAFF. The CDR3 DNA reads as TGCGCCAGCAGCTTGGGAAATGGAGACACTGAAGCTTTCTTT.

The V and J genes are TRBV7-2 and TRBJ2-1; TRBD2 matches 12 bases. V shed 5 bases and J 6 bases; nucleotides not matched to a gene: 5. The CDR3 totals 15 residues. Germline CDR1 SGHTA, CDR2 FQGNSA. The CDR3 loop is CASSRLAGVTNEQFF. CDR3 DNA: TGTGCCAGCAGCCGACTAGCGGGAGTGACCAATGAGCAGTTCTTC.